This TCR beta chain is drawn from a study of T cells in Graves' hyperthyroidism and ophthalmopathy. Study details: Any treatment followed the collection of peripheral blood at initial diagnosis.

General observations from the study: Blood samples included most of the expanded thyroid clonotypes exceeding 0.001. A model of 13 V-J features distinguished ophthalmopathy from stable hyperthyroidism.

CDR3 length: 15 residues. Germline V lookup: CDR1 GTSNPN, CDR2 SVGIG (reference sequence). Clinical symptoms, serum thyroxine and TRAb, thyroid ultrasound and orbital computed tomography together formed the diagnostic basis. RNA transcripts were the template for amplifying TCR beta CDR3 regions. First-round RT-PCR targeting the TCR CDR3 was performed with the HTBI primer set. TCRdb recomputed calls from the multiplex PCR reads with MiXCR, one row per CDR3 protein. Altogether 400,000 or so distinct CDR3 sequences are present, 14% being singletons, with the ten largest covering roughly a fifth. Details on this clonotype: Its antigen is not identified. Possible read error: a much larger clone is one base away.

The source is a woman aged 25-40 years with Graves' ophthalmopathy. The sequencing input was blood. This chain connects TRBV30 to TRBJ2-7; maybe TRBD2 (5 bases). CDR3 sequence reads: CAWSVTRRPSYGQYF. CDR3 sequence (DNA): TGTGCCTGGAGTGTAACTAGGAGACCTTCCTACGGGCAGTACTTC.